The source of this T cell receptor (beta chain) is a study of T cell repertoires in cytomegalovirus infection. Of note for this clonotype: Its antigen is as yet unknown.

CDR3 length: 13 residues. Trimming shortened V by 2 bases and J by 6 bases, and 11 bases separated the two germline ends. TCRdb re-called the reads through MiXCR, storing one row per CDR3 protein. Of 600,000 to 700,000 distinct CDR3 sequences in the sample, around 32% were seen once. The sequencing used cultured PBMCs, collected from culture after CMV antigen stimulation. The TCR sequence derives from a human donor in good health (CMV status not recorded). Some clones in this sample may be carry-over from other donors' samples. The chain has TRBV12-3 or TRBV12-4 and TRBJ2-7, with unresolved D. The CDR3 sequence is CASSLFQRSEQYF. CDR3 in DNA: TGTGCCAGCAGTTTATTTCAGCGTAGCGAGCAGTACTTC.